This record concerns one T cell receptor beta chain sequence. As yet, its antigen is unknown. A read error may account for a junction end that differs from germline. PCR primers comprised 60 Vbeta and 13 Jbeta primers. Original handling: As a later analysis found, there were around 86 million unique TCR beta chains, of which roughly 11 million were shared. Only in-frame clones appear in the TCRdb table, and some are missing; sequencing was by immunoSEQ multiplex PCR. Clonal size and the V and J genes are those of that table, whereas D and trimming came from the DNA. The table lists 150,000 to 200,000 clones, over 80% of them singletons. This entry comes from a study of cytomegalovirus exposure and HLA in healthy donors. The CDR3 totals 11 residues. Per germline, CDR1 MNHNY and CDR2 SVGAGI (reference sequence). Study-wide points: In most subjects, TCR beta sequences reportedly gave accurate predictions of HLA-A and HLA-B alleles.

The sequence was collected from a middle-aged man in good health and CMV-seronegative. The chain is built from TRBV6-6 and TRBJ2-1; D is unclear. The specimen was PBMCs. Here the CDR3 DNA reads TGTGCCAGCAGTTACGGAGACGACCGGGTCTTC. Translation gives CASSYGDDRVF.